This is a list of T cell receptor beta chains from one sample in a study of beta chain features in type 1 diabetes. The data were produced by immunoSEQ multiplex PCR, yet TCRdb's version contains in-frame clones alone and is incomplete. This table has 400,000 to 600,000 clones, 25% to 35% appearing once. Input material: naive CD4+ T cells from blood. These receptors all stem from a man younger than 30 in good health. Both conserved end residues are part of each CDR3. A D gene is named only where the DNA matches it firmly. Clone size, where shown, is once, few, many, or a class for clones that have expanded.

cdr3_aa	cdr3_nt	clone_size	j_call	v_call	d_call
CASSPDRANYGYTF	TGTGCCAGCAGCCCAGACAGAGCTAACTATGGCTACACCTTC	NA	TRBJ1-2	TRBV7-2	NA
CASSPTSLAKNIQYF	TGTGCCAGCAGCCCCACAAGTTTAGCCAAAAACATTCAGTACTTC	few	TRBJ2-4	TRBV9	NA
CATSRGRLAGAFGNEQFF	TGTGCCACCAGCAGAGGTCGACTAGCGGGAGCTTTTGGGAATGAGCAGTTCTTC	NA	TRBJ2-1	TRBV15	TRBD2
CAWSRQGGDSNQPQHF	TGTGCCTGGAGCCGCCAGGGGGGAGATAGCAATCAGCCCCAGCATTTT	NA	TRBJ1-5	TRBV30	TRBD1
CASSPEQGVSYGYTF	TGTGCCAGCAGCCCGGAGCAGGGAGTCAGCTATGGCTACACCTTC	few	TRBJ1-2	TRBV9	NA
CASLRGENTEAFF	TGTGCCAGCTTGCGGGGGGAGAACACTGAAGCTTTCTTT	NA	TRBJ1-1	TRBV6-5	NA
CASSQEGGRDDTQYF	TGCGCCAGCAGCCAAGAAGGCGGGAGAGACGATACGCAGTATTTT	NA	TRBJ2-3	TRBV4-3	TRBD2
CASSLGLANTGELFF	TGTGCCAGCAGCTTAGGACTAGCGAACACCGGGGAGCTGTTTTTT	NA	TRBJ2-2	TRBV7-9	NA
CASSLTPATAGDEQFF	TGTGCCAGCAGCTTAACCCCCGCTACCGCGGGCGATGAGCAGTTCTTC	NA	TRBJ2-1	TRBV7-3	NA
CAWQVVDGANVLTF	TGTGCCTGGCAGGTCGTGGATGGGGCCAACGTCCTGACTTTC	NA	TRBJ2-6	TRBV30	NA
CASSPDRENEQFF	TGCGCCAGCAGCCCAGACAGGGAGAATGAGCAGTTCTTC	few	TRBJ2-1	TRBV4-3	TRBD1
CSGTGASRRTDTQYF	TGCAGCGGCACTGGGGCTAGCCGACGCACAGACACGCAGTATTTT	NA	TRBJ2-3	TRBV29-1	NA
CAWSVLGGSGNQPQHF	TGTGCCTGGAGTGTTTTAGGGGGCTCAGGAAATCAGCCCCAGCATTTT	few	TRBJ1-5	TRBV30	TRBD1
CASSVLPTGPRNEQYF	TGTGCCAGCAGCGTACTCCCTACAGGGCCCAGGAACGAGCAGTACTTC	NA	TRBJ2-7	TRBV9	NA
CATAQSGSVPDTQYF	TGTGCCACCGCCCAGTCCGGGTCCGTACCAGATACGCAGTATTTT	NA	TRBJ2-3	TRBV15	NA
CASSQGTDEQFF	TGTGCCAGCAGCCAAGGGACAGATGAGCAGTTCTTC	NA	TRBJ2-1	TRBV7-9	TRBD1
CASSLRTGNQPQHF	TGTGCCAGCAGCTTGAGGACAGGCAATCAGCCCCAGCATTTT	few	TRBJ1-5	TRBV7-2	NA
CASSLGGQASIQYF	TGTGCCAGCTCCCTCGGGGGACAGGCGAGCATTCAGTACTTC	NA	TRBJ2-4	TRBV18	TRBD1
CASSIGTPGNIQYF	TGTGCCAGCAGCATCGGGACTCCCGGGAACATTCAGTACTTC	NA	TRBJ2-4	TRBV7-2	NA
CASSQGGGKGDTQYF	TGTGCCAGCAGCCAAGGAGGGGGCAAGGGAGATACGCAGTATTTT	few	TRBJ2-3	TRBV14	TRBD1
CSVVLGSSNTGELFF	TGCAGCGTTGTCCTGGGCAGCTCGAACACCGGGGAGCTGTTTTTT	few	TRBJ2-2	TRBV29-1	NA
CSVEFLVLGHEQYF	TGCAGCGTTGAATTTTTGGTACTAGGACACGAGCAGTACTTC	NA	TRBJ2-7	TRBV29-1	NA
CASSATYSYEQYF	TGTGCCAGCAGCGCAACGTATTCCTACGAGCAGTACTTC	NA	TRBJ2-7	TRBV11-2	NA
CASSLGFEALAKNIQYF	TGCGCCAGCAGCTTGGGATTCGAGGCTTTAGCCAAAAACATTCAGTACTTC	few	TRBJ2-4	TRBV5-1	NA
CASSQAARFKNIQYF	TGTGCCAGCAGCCAAGCTGCGAGGTTCAAAAACATTCAGTACTTC	few	TRBJ2-4	TRBV14	NA
CASSQGAGMVTDTQYF	TGCGCCAGCAGCCAAGGGGCGGGGATGGTTACAGATACGCAGTATTTT	NA	TRBJ2-3	TRBV4-1	NA
CSVAAGVRNEQFF	TGCAGCGTTGCAGCGGGAGTGCGCAATGAGCAGTTCTTC	few	TRBJ2-1	TRBV29-1	TRBD2
CSVRRATATGELFF	TGCAGCGTCCGAAGAGCAACGGCCACCGGGGAGCTGTTTTTT	few	TRBJ2-2	TRBV29-1	NA
CASSLDIEQFF	TGTGCCAGCAGTTTGGACATAGAGCAGTTCTTC	NA	TRBJ2-1	TRBV28	NA
CASSPGGRVYNEQFF	TGTGCCAGCAGCCCAGGGGGGAGAGTCTACAATGAGCAGTTCTTC	few	TRBJ2-1	TRBV28	NA
CSVAVFYEQYF	TGCAGCGTTGCTGTGTTTTACGAGCAGTACTTC	few	TRBJ2-7	TRBV29-1	NA
CAWSKRLAEPYEQYF	TGTGCCTGGAGTAAGCGACTAGCGGAGCCCTACGAGCAGTACTTC	few	TRBJ2-7	TRBV30	TRBD2
CASSGPVAQYNEQFF	TGTGCCAGCAGCGGGCCAGTCGCCCAATACAATGAGCAGTTCTTC	NA	TRBJ2-1	TRBV9	NA
CAISESGSNKQYF	TGTGCCATCAGTGAGTCGGGGAGTAACAAGCAGTACTTC	NA	TRBJ2-7	TRBV10-3	NA
CASSRQILAKNIQYF	TGTGCCAGTAGTAGACAGATACTAGCCAAAAACATTCAGTACTTC	NA	TRBJ2-4	TRBV19	NA
CASSLWRGLADEQYF	TGTGCCAGCAGTTTATGGAGGGGACTAGCCGACGAGCAGTACTTC	NA	TRBJ2-7	TRBV28	TRBD2
CASSTKDTQYF	TGTGCCAGCAGCACCAAAGATACGCAGTATTTT	few	TRBJ2-3	TRBV7-2	NA
CASSQGTSSYNEQFF	TGCGCCAGCAGCCAAGGGACTAGCTCCTACAATGAGCAGTTCTTC	few	TRBJ2-1	TRBV4-3	TRBD2
CASSERPGGNQPQHF	TGTGCCAGCAGTGAACGTCCAGGGGGCAATCAGCCCCAGCATTTT	NA	TRBJ1-5	TRBV2	NA
CATSTQAESYGYTF	TGTGCCACCAGCACTCAAGCGGAGAGCTATGGCTACACCTTC	few	TRBJ1-2	TRBV15	NA
CSVRRDREETQYF	TGCAGCGTTCGAAGGGACAGGGAAGAGACCCAGTACTTC	few	TRBJ2-5	TRBV29-1	TRBD1
CASSFNQETQYF	TGTGCCAGCAGTTTTAATCAAGAGACCCAGTACTTC	NA	TRBJ2-5	TRBV2	NA
CASSLVGGSTDTQYF	TGTGCCAGCAGCTTAGTAGGCGGGAGCACAGATACGCAGTATTTT	few	TRBJ2-3	TRBV7-9	NA
CASSVGKYEQYF	TGTGCCAGCAGTGTAGGCAAATACGAGCAGTACTTC	NA	TRBJ2-7	TRBV25-1	NA
CASSRGPSNQPQHF	TGTGCCAGCAGCAGAGGGCCCAGCAATCAGCCCCAGCATTTT	NA	TRBJ1-5	TRBV5-6	NA
CAWRPTVQGGYTF	TGTGCCTGGAGACCTACGGTCCAGGGGGGCTACACCTTC	NA	TRBJ1-2	TRBV30	NA